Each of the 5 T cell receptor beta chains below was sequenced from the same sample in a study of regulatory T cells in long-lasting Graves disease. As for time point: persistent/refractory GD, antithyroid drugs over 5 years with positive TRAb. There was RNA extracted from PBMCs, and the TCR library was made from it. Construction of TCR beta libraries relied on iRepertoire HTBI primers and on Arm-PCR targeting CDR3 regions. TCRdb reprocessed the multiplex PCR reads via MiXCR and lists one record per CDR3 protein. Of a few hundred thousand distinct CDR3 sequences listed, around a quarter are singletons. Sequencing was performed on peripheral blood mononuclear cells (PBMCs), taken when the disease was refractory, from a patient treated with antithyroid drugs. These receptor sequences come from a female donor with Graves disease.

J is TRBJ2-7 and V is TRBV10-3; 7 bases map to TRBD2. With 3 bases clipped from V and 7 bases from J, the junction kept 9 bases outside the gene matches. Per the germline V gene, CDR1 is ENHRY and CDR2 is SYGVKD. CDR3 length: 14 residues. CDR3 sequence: CAISELGGGEEQYF. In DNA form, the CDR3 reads TGTGCCATCAGTGAATTGGGCGGGGGTGAAGAGCAGTACTTC.

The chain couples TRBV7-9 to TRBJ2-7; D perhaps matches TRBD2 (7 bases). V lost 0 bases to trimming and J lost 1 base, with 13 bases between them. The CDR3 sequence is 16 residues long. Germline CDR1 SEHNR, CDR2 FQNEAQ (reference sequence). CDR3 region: CASSLAGGLWSYEQYF. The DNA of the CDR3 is TGTGCCAGCAGCTTAGCGGGGGGGCTGTGGTCCTACGAGCAGTACTTC.

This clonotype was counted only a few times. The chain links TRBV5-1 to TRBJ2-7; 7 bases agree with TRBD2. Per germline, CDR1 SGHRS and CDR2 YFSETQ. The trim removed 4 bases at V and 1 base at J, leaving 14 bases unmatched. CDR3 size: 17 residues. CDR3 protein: CASSPQTSSGSSYEQYF. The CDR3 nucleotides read TGCGCCAGCAGCCCCCAGACCTCTAGCGGCTCGTCCTACGAGCAGTACTTC.

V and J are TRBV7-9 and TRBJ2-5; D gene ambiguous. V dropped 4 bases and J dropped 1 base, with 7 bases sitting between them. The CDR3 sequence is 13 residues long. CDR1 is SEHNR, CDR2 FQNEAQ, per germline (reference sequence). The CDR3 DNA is TGTGCCAGCAGCTCTTTGGGCCAAGAGACCCAGTACTTC. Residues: CASSSLGQETQYF.

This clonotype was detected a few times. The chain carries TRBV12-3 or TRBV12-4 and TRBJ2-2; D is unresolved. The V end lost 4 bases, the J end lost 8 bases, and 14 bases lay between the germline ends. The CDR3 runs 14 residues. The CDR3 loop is CASSYLFGTGELFF. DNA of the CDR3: TGTGCCAGCAGTTACCTTTTTGGCACGGGGGAGCTGTTTTTT.